Below are 31 T cell receptor beta chains sequenced from a single sample in a study of T-cell memory formation after mild COVID-19. MiXCR was run by TCRdb on the 5' RACE reads, yielding one entry per CDR3 protein. The profile shows fewer than 650,000 distinct CDR3 sequences, around 15% of them singletons. The sequenced sample was PBMCs or a T cell subset sorted from them (not recorded which). The receptors stem from an adult woman who had mild COVID-19 (a few samples of this study predate the infection). Cell type and time point are not known.

This clonotype has just a few counts. V and J are TRBV20-1 and TRBJ1-1; 10 positions agree with TRBD1. Losses at the gene ends were 2 bases for V and 1 base for J; bases not matched to a gene: 1. Germline values: CDR1 DFQATT, CDR2 SNEGSKA (reference sequence). The CDR3 contains 14 residues. The CDR3 sequence: CSARRTGGNTEAFF. In DNA, the CDR3 is TGCAGTGCTAGACGGACAGGGGGGAACACTGAAGCTTTCTTT.

This clonotype was picked up many times. The rearrangement links TRBV12-3 or TRBV12-4 to TRBJ2-2, with 7 nucleotides matching TRBD2. The CDR3 length is 15 residues. V dropped 0 bases and J dropped 6; count of bases not matched to a gene: 4. The CDR3 DNA is TGTGCCAGCAGTTTAGCCGGGACTATATCCGGGGAGCTGTTTTTT. Translated: CASSLAGTISGELFF.

V gene TRBV9 combines with J gene TRBJ1-1, with 7 bases aligning to TRBD1. V was pared by 3 bases and J by 4 bases, with 9 bases of the junction left unmatched. Germline CDR1 is SGDLS and CDR2 is YYNGEE. This CDR3 contains 15 residues. The CDR3 DNA is TGTGCCAGCAGCGCAACAGGGGCAGGAGGCACTGAAGCTTTCTTT. It yields the protein CASSATGAGGTEAFF.

This clonotype was found many times. This chain joins TRBV27 and TRBJ2-1; tentative D call: TRBD2 (5 bases). The CDR3 has 15 amino acids. The germline V and J ends were trimmed by 5 bases and 5 bases, with 16 bases remaining between them. Looked up from germline, CDR1 is MNHEY and CDR2 is SMNVEV (reference sequence). CDR3 amino acids: CASSPRASRDNEQFF. The CDR3 bases are TGTGCCAGCAGTCCCCGAGCTAGCAGAGACAATGAGCAGTTCTTC.

The V call is TRBV7-2, the J call TRBJ2-7, with TRBD2 matching 11 bases. V gave up 5 bases and J gave up 6 bases; unmatched junction bases: 12. Germline assignment: CDR1 SGHTA and CDR2 FQGNSA. CDR3 length equals 16 residues. CDR3: CASSPRVLAGGSEQYF. The DNA of the CDR3 is TGTGCCAGCAGCCCTAGGGTTCTAGCGGGAGGTAGCGAGCAGTACTTC.

This clonotype was observed a few times. V usage is TRBV4-1 and J usage is TRBJ2-7, with TRBD1 matching over 10 bases. This CDR3 is built from 15 residues. The germline CDR1 and CDR2 sequences are MGHRA and YSYEKL. The J segment lost 3 bases and the V segment lost 2 bases, leaving 4 bases of the junction unmatched. The DNA of the CDR3 is TGCGCCAGCAGCCAATCGTGGACAGGGGGCTACGAGCAGTACTTC. This sequence encodes CASSQSWTGGYEQYF.

The chain combines TRBV12-3 or TRBV12-4 with TRBJ2-7; TRBD1 agrees at 7 bases. Germline trimming cut 9 bases from V and 4 bases from J; bases unmatched to any gene: 12. The CDR3 loop spans 14 amino acids. In DNA, the CDR3 is TGTGCCAGTACACAGGGGCAGTACTTTTACGAGCAGTACTTC. This translates into CASTQGQYFYEQYF.

This clonotype was seen more than once but under ten times. The chain couples TRBV30 to TRBJ1-5, with no clear D. The CDR3 consists of 13 residues. Per germline, CDR1 GTSNPN and CDR2 SVGIG (reference sequence). Trimming removed 3 bases at V and 6 bases at J, with 12 bases between. The CDR3: CAWSGQEGQPQHF. As DNA, the CDR3 is TGTGCCTGGAGCGGGCAAGAGGGTCAGCCCCAGCATTTT.

This rearrangement joins TRBV2 to TRBJ2-1, with unresolved D. The CDR3 covers 14 residues. Trimming took off 2 bases at V and 6 bases at J, with 11 bases between the two ends. Germline loops: CDR1 SNHLY, CDR2 FYNNEI. CDR3 protein: CASSEIYSINEQFF. The CDR3 region has the DNA TGTGCCAGCAGTGAAATTTACTCGATCAATGAGCAGTTCTTC.

This clonotype was observed at least ten times. J is TRBJ2-7 and V is TRBV5-8; TRBD1 is a possible D gene (6 bases). The CDR3 has 8 amino acids. The V gene's germline CDR1 is SGHTS and CDR2 YDEGEE. The CDR3 here is CASNQGLV. In nucleotides, the CDR3 is TGTGCCAGCAACCAGGGGTTAGTC.

This clonotype was seen a few times. This chain joins TRBV24-1 and TRBJ2-2; 7 bases are shared with TRBD1. The CDR3 is made up of 14 amino acids. V trimming: 7 bases; J trimming: 0 bases; junction bases outside the gene matches: 1. The V gene's germline CDR1 is KGHDR and CDR2 SFDVKD. CDR3 nucleotide sequence: TGTGCCACCAGGGGACAGACGAACACCGGGGAGCTGTTTTTT. Translation gives CATRGQTNTGELFF.

The chain links TRBV6-4 to TRBJ2-1; 9 bases match TRBD1. Germline-derived CDR1 and CDR2 are MRHNA and SNTAGT. This CDR3 has 15 residues. V gave up 1 base and J gave up 8 bases; unmatched junction bases: 6. The CDR3 region is CASSDFGTGSYEQFF. Here the CDR3 DNA reads TGTGCCAGCAGTGACTTTGGGACAGGGTCGTATGAGCAGTTCTTC.

The chain couples TRBV12-3 or TRBV12-4 to TRBJ2-1; D not certain. The CDR3 has 13 amino acids. V gave up 4 bases and J gave up 7 bases, with 11 bases separating them. The CDR3 DNA sequence: TGTGCCAGCAGTTCCCTGGACCAAAATGAGCAGTTCTTC. Translation: CASSSLDQNEQFF.

The chain combines TRBV9 with TRBJ2-3; D could derive from TRBD1 or TRBD2 (7 bases each). There are 16 residues in the CDR3. Trimming removed 2 bases at V and 4 bases at J, with 17 bases between. Germline V gene lookup returns CDR1 SGDLS and CDR2 YYNGEE. The CDR3 reads CASSVSVQGRADTQYF. The CDR3 nucleotides read TGTGCCAGCAGCGTTAGTGTACAGGGGAGGGCAGATACGCAGTATTTT.

This clonotype has only a few counts. The CDR3 is CATSLGTGANVLTF. In DNA, the CDR3 is TGTGCCACCAGTTTGGGCACTGGGGCCAACGTCCTGACTTTC. J is TRBJ2-6 and V is TRBV24-1; D call uncertain. Germline CDR1 KGHDR, CDR2 SFDVKD. The CDR3 totals 14 residues. Trimming removed 6 bases from V and 2 bases from J, with 7 bases in between.

As DNA, the CDR3 is TGCAGTGCTAGAGACCTAATCAGATCGACGGAAGCTTTCTTT. Amino acids: CSARDLIRSTEAFF. The chain is built from TRBV20-1 and TRBJ1-1; D uncertain. From germline, CDR1 is DFQATT and CDR2 SNEGSKA (reference sequence). There are 14 residues in the CDR3. V was shortened by 0 bases and J by 8 bases, with 16 bases between the two germline ends.

This clonotype was observed a few times. This chain uses TRBV24-1 with TRBJ2-1; tentative D call: TRBD1 (5 bases). The V gene lost 2 bases and the J gene lost 5 bases, with 6 bases spanning the gap. CDR1 is KGHDR and CDR2 is SFDVKD in the germline V gene. The CDR3 contains 13 residues. For the CDR3, the DNA is TGTGCCACCAGTGATTACAGGAACAATGAGCAGTTCTTC. Protein: CATSDYRNNEQFF.

The chain recombines TRBV5-1 with TRBJ1-1; D gene unclear. Germline V gives CDR1 SGHRS, CDR2 YFSETQ. V was cut by 1 base and J by 1 base, with 11 bases left in between. CDR3 length equals 15 residues. This chain's CDR3 is CASSLSQVPNTEAFF. As DNA, the CDR3 is TGCGCCAGCAGCTTGTCTCAGGTACCGAACACTGAAGCTTTCTTT.

In this sample, this clonotype turned up a few times. V gene TRBV14 combines with J gene TRBJ2-1; D might be TRBD2 (6 bases). The V and J ends lost 4 bases and 0 bases respectively, with 7 bases between them. The CDR3 is 14 residues long. Per the germline V gene, CDR1 is SGHDN and CDR2 is FVKESK. DNA of the CDR3: TGTGCCAGCAGCCGACTAGTCTCCTACAATGAGCAGTTCTTC. Translation gives CASSRLVSYNEQFF.

In this sample, this clonotype turned up a few times. The chain couples TRBV5-1 to TRBJ1-2; TRBD1 agrees at 7 bases. Trimming cost V 5 bases and J 3 bases; bases outside gene matches: 16. The CDR3 contains 17 residues. The germline CDR1 and CDR2 sequences are SGHRS and YFSETQ. The CDR3 DNA is TGCGCCAGCAGATTTCCCCAAGACGGACAGGACTACTATGGCTACACCTTC. It translates to CASRFPQDGQDYYGYTF.

In its sample, this clonotype was seen a few times. The chain has TRBV3-1 and TRBJ1-1, with TRBD1 identical over 8 bases. Germline V gene lookup returns CDR1 LGHDT and CDR2 YNNKEL (reference sequence). With V trimmed by 4 bases and J by 6 bases, 13 bases remained unmatched. This CDR3 spans 16 amino acids. The CDR3 loop is CASSRLGTQGGSEAFF. The CDR3 DNA follows: TGTGCCAGCAGCCGCCTGGGAACACAGGGGGGATCTGAAGCTTTCTTT.

The chain links TRBV19 to TRBJ2-2, with D perhaps matching TRBD1 (6 bases). V was shortened by 5 bases and J by 7 bases, with 17 bases between the two germline ends. The CDR3 is 15 amino acids. Germline CDR1 LNHDA, CDR2 SQIVND (reference sequence). Here the CDR3 reads CASSAPVDRHGELFF. Here the CDR3 DNA reads TGTGCCAGTAGTGCCCCCGTCGACAGGCACGGGGAGCTGTTTTTT.

This clonotype was counted a few times. The rearrangement links TRBV13 to TRBJ2-7; 12 bases are a match to TRBD1. CDR3 length: 14 residues. Germline CDR1 and CDR2: PRHDT and FYEKMQ (reference sequence). J gave up 6 bases and V 5 bases, and 5 bases lay outside the gene matches. The CDR3 bases are TGTGCCAGCAGCCCGGGGACAGGGGGCAGCGAGCAGTACTTC. It encodes CASSPGTGGSEQYF.

This clonotype was seen only a few times. V and J are TRBV2 and TRBJ1-2; D unclear. V was clipped by 2 bases and J by 4 bases, with 11 bases between them. Germline CDR1 reads SNHLY; CDR2 reads FYNNEI. The CDR3 contains 14 residues. The CDR3 DNA reads as TGTGCCAGCAGTGAAAGAGGAGACCCCTATGGCTACACCTTC. Translating gives CASSERGDPYGYTF.

In this sample, this clonotype turned up a few times. This rearrangement joins TRBV7-9 to TRBJ2-3; 7 bases agree with TRBD2. With 3 bases clipped from V and 6 bases from J, the junction kept 6 bases outside the gene matches. CDR1 is SEHNR, CDR2 FQNEAQ, per germline (reference sequence). CDR3 length: 14 residues. The CDR3 bases are TGTGCCAGCAGCTTCGGTAGCGGGTTTGATACGCAGTATTTT. Its protein is CASSFGSGFDTQYF.

This clonotype showed up just a few times. The chain employs TRBV6-2 or TRBV6-3 and TRBJ1-3; TRBD1 is a possible D gene (5 bases). This CDR3 is 14 amino acids long. The germline V gene has CDR1 MNHEY and CDR2 SVGEGT. The germline V and J ends were trimmed by 2 bases and 4 bases, with 9 bases remaining between them. CDR3 protein: CASSYGGTGNTIYF. CDR3 DNA sequence: TGTGCCAGCAGTTACGGGGGAACCGGAAACACCATATATTTT.

J is TRBJ2-7 and V is TRBV6-2 or TRBV6-3; 11 bases map to TRBD1. This CDR3 has 13 residues. Germline-derived CDR1 and CDR2 are MNHEY and SVGEGT. Trimming cost V 7 bases and J 3 bases; bases outside gene matches: 2. CDR3 sequence: CASTGTGGYEQYF. The CDR3 nucleotides read TGTGCCAGCACCGGGACAGGGGGCTACGAGCAGTACTTC.

This clonotype has just a few counts. The rearrangement links TRBV15 to TRBJ1-4; no definite D call. The V gene lost 1 base and the J gene lost 1 base, with 16 bases spanning the gap. This CDR3 spans 18 amino acids. CDR1 and CDR2 (germline): LNHNV, YYDKDF (reference sequence). The CDR3 protein is CATSRGRTFSETNEKLFF. The CDR3 DNA reads TGTGCCACCAGCAGAGGAAGGACGTTTTCTGAAACTAATGAAAAACTGTTTTTT.

This clonotype has just a few counts. CDR3 sequence (DNA): TGTGCCAGCAGTGATAAGCAGGGAAGCACCTACGAGCAGTACTTC. Translating gives CASSDKQGSTYEQYF. V is TRBV25-1 and J is TRBJ2-7; tentatively, D is TRBD1 (5 bases). The CDR3 contains 15 residues. CDR1 is MGHDK and CDR2 is SYGVNS in the germline V gene. V shed 3 bases and J shed 2 bases, with 14 bases lying between them.

The chain has TRBV30 and TRBJ1-5; no clear D gene. Germline V gives CDR1 GTSNPN, CDR2 SVGIG (reference sequence). CDR3 length equals 15 residues. V shed 0 bases and J shed 1 base, with 10 bases lying between them. CDR3 sequence reads: CAWSVPTGSNQPQHF. CDR3 DNA sequence: TGTGCCTGGAGTGTACCTACCGGGAGCAATCAGCCCCAGCATTTT.

The J gene is TRBJ1-2, the V gene TRBV30; no clear D. Germline assignment: CDR1 GTSNPN and CDR2 SVGIG (reference sequence). The CDR3 has 16 amino acids. Trimming stripped 3 bases from V and 7 bases from J, with 24 bases between. CDR3 amino acids: CAWRTPGSPRDAGYTF. The CDR3 coding sequence is TGTGCCTGGAGGACTCCGGGCTCACCCCGGGATGCTGGCTACACCTTC.